This record covers a single TCR beta chain. This table comes from immunoSEQ multiplex PCR, and its TCRdb copy is limited to in-frame clones, with some not included. The sample carries about 240,000 clones, around four fifths recorded once. V shed 5 bases and J shed 7 bases, with 20 bases lying between them. This CDR3 comprises 16 residues. Germline V CDR1 and CDR2: MDHEN, SYDVKM. This sample stems from a study of blood T cell repertoires in COVID-19. The specimen sequenced was peripheral blood. This chain connects TRBV28 to TRBJ1-4; D call uncertain. The clonotype comes from a young man who had recovered from COVID-19. CDR3 coding DNA: TGTGCCAGCAGTCCCCGACCACGATCGGGAGGTGAAAAACTGTTTTTT. This encodes CASSPRPRSGGEKLFF.